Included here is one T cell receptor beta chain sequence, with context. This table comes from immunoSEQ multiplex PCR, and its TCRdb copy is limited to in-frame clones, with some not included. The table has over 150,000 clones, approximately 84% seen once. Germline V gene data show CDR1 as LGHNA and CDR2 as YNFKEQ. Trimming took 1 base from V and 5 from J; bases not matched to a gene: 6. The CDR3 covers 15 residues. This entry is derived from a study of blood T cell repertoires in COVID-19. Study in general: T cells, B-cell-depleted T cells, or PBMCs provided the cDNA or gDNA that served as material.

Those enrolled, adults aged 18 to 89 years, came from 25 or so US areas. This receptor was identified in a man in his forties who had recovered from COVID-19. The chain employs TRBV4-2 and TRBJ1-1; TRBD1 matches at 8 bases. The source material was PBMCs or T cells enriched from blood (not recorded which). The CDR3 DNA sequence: TGTGCCAGCAGCCAAGCGGACAGGGACGATACTGAAGCTTTCTTT. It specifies CASSQADRDDTEAFF.